The 27 T cell receptor beta chains below were found in one sample sequenced in a study of Ad26.COV2.S vaccination and SARS-CoV-2 variants. Profiling relied on immunoSEQ multiplex PCR, and the TCRdb table lists in-frame clones only, not all of them. The data contain about 140,000 clones, roughly 85% of them seen just once; the ten biggest clones take up around 5%. Material: peripheral blood, obtained after recovery from COVID-19. The receptors originated from a human donor who had recovered from COVID-19.

This clone was counted once. This chain uses TRBV5-5 with TRBJ2-7; D is perhaps TRBD1 (5 bases). V lost 3 bases and J lost 5, with 12 bases in between. Germline V lookup: CDR1 SGHKS, CDR2 YYEKEE (reference sequence). CDR3 size: 13 residues. DNA of the CDR3: TGTGCCAGCAGCTCGGTTTGGGGCCACGAGCAGTACTTC. Translating gives CASSSVWGHEQYF.

CDR3 DNA sequence: TGTGCCAGCAGTTACTCGATATTAAGAGGGGGTCCCCCCAAAAACATTCAGTACTTC. Translation gives CASSYSILRGGPPKNIQYF. This sequence joins TRBV6-2 or TRBV6-3 and TRBJ2-4; D perhaps matches TRBD1 (6 bases). Germline CDR1 is MNHEY and CDR2 is SVGEGT. The ends were cut back, 0 bases at V and 2 bases at J, with 20 bases in the middle. The CDR3 runs to 19 residues.

The rearrangement uses TRBV4-1 and TRBJ1-4; 12 nucleotides line up with TRBD1. The CDR3 is 15 amino acids. CDR1 and CDR2 (germline): MGHRA, YSYEKL. The V and J ends lost 3 bases and 9 bases, in that order; junction bases with no gene match: 5. This chain's CDR3 is CASSQVGDRGQKLFF. In DNA, the CDR3 is TGCGCCAGCAGCCAGGTGGGGGACAGGGGGCAAAAACTGTTTTTT.

This chain's CDR3 is CASSQGYYGYTF. CDR3 DNA sequence: TGTGCCAGCAGCCAGGGGTACTATGGCTACACCTTC. V and J are TRBV5-6 and TRBJ1-2, with D perhaps matching TRBD1 (6 bases). There are 12 residues in the CDR3. V was pared by 4 bases and J by 3 bases, with 7 bases between. Germline loops: CDR1 SGHDT, CDR2 YYEEEE.

Of note for this clone: Distinct nucleotide sequences in the sample also encode this CDR3. The chain couples TRBV28 to TRBJ2-1; TRBD2 matches 11 bases. CDR1 is MDHEN and CDR2 is SYDVKM in the germline V gene. V trimming: 3 bases; J trimming: 4 bases; junction bases outside the gene matches: 2. The CDR3 runs 15 residues. CDR3 DNA: TGTGCCAGCAGTTTTATAGCGGGGGGGTACAATGAGCAGTTCTTC. Protein: CASSFIAGGYNEQFF.

The V call is TRBV25-1, the J call TRBJ2-3; D could derive from TRBD1 or TRBD2 (6 bases each). The CDR3 totals 14 residues. CDR1 and CDR2 from the germline V gene are MGHDK and SYGVNS. Trimming removed 3 bases at V and 4 bases at J, with 11 bases between. In nucleotides, the CDR3 is TGTGCCAGCAGTGATGGGGGGCGGGCAGATACGCAGTATTTT. Translated: CASSDGGRADTQYF.

The chain recombines TRBV13 with TRBJ1-4; no clear D. CDR3 length: 15 amino acids. The ends were cut back, 5 bases at V and 4 bases at J, with 14 bases in the middle. Germline CDR1 and CDR2: PRHDT and FYEKMQ (reference sequence). CDR3 region: CASSPPGFGNEKLFF. The CDR3 DNA sequence: TGTGCCAGCAGCCCCCCCGGCTTTGGTAATGAAAAACTGTTTTTT.

The chain is built from TRBV5-1 and TRBJ1-6, with TRBD1 matching 7 bases. The CDR3 sequence is 14 residues long. J gave up 8 bases and V 5 bases, and 7 bases lay outside the gene matches. The V gene's germline CDR1 is SGHRS and CDR2 YFSETQ. CDR3 bases: TGCGCCAGCAGGCAGACAGGGCAGGATTCACCCCTCCACTTT. As protein: CASRQTGQDSPLHF.

The chain combines TRBV12-5 with TRBJ2-7; TRBD1 matches at 7 bases. Trimming took 7 bases from V and 2 from J; bases not matched to a gene: 11. This CDR3 spans 15 amino acids. CDR1 and CDR2 (germline): LGHNT, FRNRAP. The CDR3 sequence: CASVRHRGTAYEQYF. CDR3 nucleotides: TGTGCTAGTGTTCGCCACCGAGGGACAGCCTACGAGCAGTACTTC.

This clone was recorded only once. The chain couples TRBV6-5 to TRBJ2-1; D unclear. With 7 bases removed from V and 5 bases from J, the gap between germline ends came to 12 bases. This CDR3 has 13 residues. Germline-derived CDR1 and CDR2 are MNHEY and SVGAGI. CDR3 DNA: TGTGCCAGCAACCGAGACCGAGACAATGAGCAGTTCTTC. Amino acid sequence: CASNRDRDNEQFF.

The V call is TRBV11-2, the J call TRBJ1-2; D is perhaps TRBD1 (5 bases). V was shortened by 4 bases and J by 0 bases, with 18 bases between the two germline ends. CDR3 length equals 17 residues. Germline CDR1 SGHAT, CDR2 FQNNGV. The CDR3 DNA is TGTGCCAGCAGCTCACTCCTCAGGGAGGAGGCTAACTATGGCTACACCTTC. Encoded protein: CASSSLLREEANYGYTF.

This sequence joins TRBV7-9 and TRBJ1-2; TRBD1 matches 7 bases. The junction had 4 bases not matched to a gene; V was cut back by 0 bases and J by 3 bases. The length of the CDR3 is 15 residues. Germline CDR1 reads SEHNR; CDR2 reads FQNEAQ (reference sequence). The CDR3 here is CASSLASGQYYGYTF. The CDR3 region has the DNA TGTGCCAGCAGCTTAGCCTCGGGACAGTACTATGGCTACACCTTC.

The rearrangement uses TRBV6-6 and TRBJ2-1; 12 bases are shared with TRBD1. The J segment lost 5 bases and the V segment lost 5 bases, leaving 28 bases of the junction unmatched. CDR3 size: 23 residues. The germline V gene has CDR1 MNHNY and CDR2 SVGAGI (reference sequence). The CDR3 DNA reads as TGTGCCAGCAGTCCCTGGGGACCGGGACAGGGGGCCGTCTGGGCCAGAAGGGACAATGAGCAGTTCTTC. As protein: CASSPWGPGQGAVWARRDNEQFF.

The J gene is TRBJ1-3, the V gene TRBV4-3, with unresolved D. The CDR3 consists of 17 residues. V was clipped by 4 bases and J by 8 bases, with 24 bases between them. CDR1 and CDR2 (germline): LGHNA, YSLEER. CDR3 region: CASSPIMGPSGMYTIYF. The DNA for the CDR3 is TGCGCCAGCAGCCCCATTATGGGTCCGTCCGGGATGTACACCATATATTTT.

CDR3 loop: CASSPGTVNTEAFF. The CDR3 nucleotides are TGCGCCAGCAGCCCCGGGACAGTGAACACTGAAGCTTTCTTT. The chain links TRBV4-1 to TRBJ1-1, with 7 bases matching TRBD1. Trimming cost V 4 bases and J 0 bases; bases outside gene matches: 2. The CDR3 extends over 14 amino acids. Per the germline V gene, CDR1 is MGHRA and CDR2 is YSYEKL.

The chain recombines TRBV29-1 with TRBJ2-5; TRBD1 matches 8 bases. CDR3 length: 13 residues. With V trimmed by 5 bases and J by 2 bases, 4 bases remained unmatched. Germline CDR1 is SQVTM and CDR2 is ANQGSEA. In DNA form, the CDR3 reads TGCAGCGTTCTCGGACAGGGTCAAGAGACCCAGTACTTC. Residues: CSVLGQGQETQYF. Combining the CDR3 with reference TRBV29-1 and TRBJ2-5 gives the whole variable domain SAVISQKPSRDICQRGTSLTIQCQVDSQVTMMFWYRQQPGQSLTLIATANQGSEATYESGFVIDKFPISRPNLTFSTLTVSNMSPEDSSIYLCSVLGQGQETQYFGPGTRLLVL.

V is TRBV27 and J is TRBJ1-4; 7 bases line up with TRBD1. The CDR3 contains 15 residues. Germline lookup yields CDR1 MNHEY and CDR2 SMNVEV (reference sequence). With V trimmed by 5 bases and J by 4 bases, 7 bases remained unmatched. CDR3 DNA sequence: TGTGCCAGCAGTCCCCAGGGGGTGAATAATGAAAAACTGTTTTTT. It is translated as CASSPQGVNNEKLFF.

This clone was seen a handful of times. CDR3 coding DNA: TGTGCCACCAGTGACCTACGATGGGTCGAAGAAGATCAGCCCCAGCATTTT. It translates to CATSDLRWVEEDQPQHF. This chain connects TRBV24-1 to TRBJ1-5, with D hard to call. Trimming stripped 4 bases from V and 5 bases from J, with 20 bases between. The CDR3 sequence is 17 residues long. In germline, CDR1 is KGHDR, CDR2 SFDVKD.

V and J are TRBV14 and TRBJ1-1; 7 bases line up with TRBD1. CDR1 is SGHDN, CDR2 FVKESK, per germline. V lost 1 base to trimming and J lost 1 base; unmatched junction nucleotides: 6. The length of the CDR3 is 16 residues. The CDR3, as DNA: TGTGCCAGCAGCCAAGCACAGGGGATGGGGAACACTGAAGCTTTCTTT. This codes for CASSQAQGMGNTEAFF.

A single count supports this clone. CDR3: CASSSIYRDTQYF. CDR3 DNA: TGTGCCAGCAGCTCCATCTACCGAGATACGCAGTATTTT. This chain joins TRBV5-5 and TRBJ2-3, with D hard to call. Germline CDR1 and CDR2: SGHKS and YYEKEE (reference sequence). Between the trimmed V and J ends, which lost 3 bases and 5 bases, there was a span of 10 bases. This CDR3 region has 13 residues.

The rearrangement links TRBV21-1 to TRBJ2-1; the table gives TRBD1 as D, unverified against the DNA. TRBV21-1 is labeled a pseudogene. The CDR3 is 17 residues long. DNA for the CDR3: TGTGCCAGCAGGAATTCCGGGACAGCAAGCTCCTACAATGAGCAGTTCTTC. This encodes CASRNSGTASSYNEQFF.

The chain uses TRBV28 and TRBJ2-7, with TRBD1 as a possible D gene (6 bases). The CDR3 runs 15 residues. The V gene lost 2 bases and the J gene lost 0 bases, with 11 bases spanning the gap. CDR1 and CDR2 from the germline V gene are MDHEN and SYDVKM. CDR3 in amino acids: CASSLKATGSYEQYF. DNA for the CDR3: TGTGCCAGCAGTTTAAAGGCGACAGGCTCCTACGAGCAGTACTTC.

This chain joins TRBV4-1 and TRBJ2-3; no clear D. V lost 1 base, J lost 0 bases, and 11 bases lay in between. This CDR3 has 16 amino acids. The germline V gene has CDR1 MGHRA and CDR2 YSYEKL. The CDR3 DNA reads TGCGCCAGCAGCCAAGTGCTTACAAAGAGCACAGATACGCAGTATTTT. Protein sequence: CASSQVLTKSTDTQYF.

This clone was recorded at least ten times. The rearrangement uses TRBV6-5 and TRBJ2-7, with no clear D. The CDR3 spans 13 residues. The V end was cut by 6 bases, the J end by 5 bases, with 14 bases between. From germline, CDR1 is MNHEY and CDR2 SVGAGI. CDR3 in DNA: TGTGCCAGCAGAATAGACGCGCTCAACGAGCAGTACTTC. It encodes CASRIDALNEQYF.

The chain is built from TRBV28 and TRBJ1-1; 12 positions agree with TRBD1. CDR1 MDHEN and CDR2 SYDVKM come from the germline V gene. The CDR3 extends over 17 amino acids. V lost 3 bases, J lost 3 bases, and 8 bases stayed unmatched. The CDR3 here is CASSLGGTGGADTEAFF. CDR3 coding DNA: TGTGCCAGCAGTTTGGGGGGGACAGGGGGCGCGGACACTGAAGCTTTCTTT.

The V gene is TRBV27, the J gene TRBJ1-5; D uncertain. Germline V gene sequence: CDR1 MNHEY, CDR2 SMNVEV (reference sequence). The CDR3 is 15 amino acids. With 3 bases removed from V and 1 base from J, the gap between germline ends came to 10 bases. The CDR3: CASSFSVRSNQPQHF. The CDR3 DNA sequence: TGTGCCAGCAGTTTTTCTGTAAGGAGCAATCAGCCCCAGCATTTT.

The chain recombines TRBV12-3 or TRBV12-4 with TRBJ1-2; unclear D gene. The ends were cut back, 3 bases at V and 7 bases at J, with 9 bases in the middle. This CDR3 is built from 12 residues. CDR3 bases: TGTGCCAGCAGTTTCGGGGATCCTGGCTACACCTTC. Translated, it gives CASSFGDPGYTF.